These 20 T cell receptor beta chains were sequenced from one sample in a study of cytomegalovirus exposure and HLA in healthy donors. Primers: 60 Vbeta forward and 13 Jbeta reverse. Method: immunoSEQ multiplex PCR; TCRdb's copy keeps in-frame clones and lacks some. The table includes around 130,000 clones, roughly 80% detected once. The source material was PBMCs. The receptors here all came from a boy aged 10-17 years in good health and CMV-seronegative.

The V and J genes are TRBV5-1 and TRBJ2-3; 8 bases fit TRBD2. The trim removed 7 bases at V and 2 bases at J, leaving 9 bases unmatched. CDR3 length: 15 residues. Looked up from germline, CDR1 is SGHRS and CDR2 is YFSETQ. The CDR3 is CASYPSGSFTDTQYF. The CDR3 DNA follows: TGCGCCAGCTATCCCAGCGGGAGCTTCACAGATACGCAGTATTTT.

The V call is TRBV5-1, the J call TRBJ2-7; D may be TRBD1 (6 bases). This CDR3 has 14 amino acids. The germline V gene has CDR1 SGHRS and CDR2 YFSETQ. V dropped 2 bases and J dropped 3 bases, with 12 bases sitting between them. The CDR3 protein is CASSLLGQDYEQYF. Here the CDR3 DNA reads TGCGCCAGCAGCTTATTGGGACAAGACTACGAGCAGTACTTC.

V and J are TRBV2 and TRBJ2-1, with 10 positions matching TRBD2. Germline loops: CDR1 SNHLY, CDR2 FYNNEI. V shed 6 bases and J 4 bases; nucleotides not matched to a gene: 9. This CDR3 has 16 amino acids. CDR3 residues: CASSDLSGRTYNEQFF. For the CDR3, the DNA is TGTGCCAGCAGCGACCTTAGCGGGAGGACGTACAATGAGCAGTTCTTC.

This rearrangement joins TRBV5-6 to TRBJ2-1, with D maybe TRBD1 (5 bases). The germline V and J ends were trimmed by 4 bases and 7 bases, with 12 bases remaining between them. Germline V gene data show CDR1 as SGHDT and CDR2 as YYEEEE. The CDR3 contains 13 residues. CDR3 residues: CASSQRQRNEQFF. In DNA, the CDR3 is TGTGCCAGCAGCCAACGACAGAGAAATGAGCAGTTCTTC.

The CDR3 DNA sequence: TGTGCCAGTAGTATTCGGGGGTACGTCGACACTGAAGCTTTCTTT. Its protein product is CASSIRGYVDTEAFF. This chain connects TRBV19 to TRBJ1-1; D might be TRBD1 (5 bases). V shed 3 bases and J shed 3 bases, with 14 bases lying between them. CDR3 size: 15 residues. The germline V gene encodes CDR1 LNHDA and CDR2 SQIVND (reference sequence).

The chain employs TRBV6-6 and TRBJ2-2; 8 nucleotides agree with TRBD2. The trim removed 0 bases at V and 3 bases at J, leaving 3 bases unmatched. The CDR3 runs to 16 residues. The germline V gene has CDR1 MNHNY and CDR2 SVGAGI (reference sequence). The CDR3 bases are TGTGCCAGCAGTTACTCGGGACTAGGGCACACCGGGGAGCTGTTTTTT. Translated, it gives CASSYSGLGHTGELFF.

This rearrangement joins TRBV14 to TRBJ2-5; D not certain. CDR1 and CDR2 (germline): SGHDN, FVKESK. V was trimmed by 0 bases and J by 0 bases, leaving 14 bases between them. The CDR3 is made up of 17 amino acids. DNA of the CDR3: TGTGCCAGCAGCCAAGATGAGGTTACCGTATACCAAGAGACCCAGTACTTC. It encodes CASSQDEVTVYQETQYF.

The gene calls are TRBV29-1 and TRBJ1-2, with D uncertain. Germline V CDR1 and CDR2: SQVTM, ANQGSEA. The CDR3 has 12 amino acids. V was clipped by 5 bases and J by 8 bases, with 15 bases between them. The CDR3 here is CSVSTDINGYTF. The CDR3, as DNA: TGCAGCGTTTCCACAGATATCAACGGCTACACCTTC.

The V call is TRBV6-1, the J call TRBJ2-7, with D unclear. The CDR3 covers 14 residues. V lost 3 bases and J 2 bases, leaving 11 bases between the germline ends. Per germline, CDR1 MNHNS and CDR2 SASEGT. DNA of the CDR3: TGTGCCAGCAGTGACTACTCGTTTACCTACGAGCAGTACTTC. Translated, it gives CASSDYSFTYEQYF.

The chain couples TRBV9 to TRBJ2-2; maybe TRBD2 (6 bases). Germline V CDR1 and CDR2: SGDLS, YYNGEE. The CDR3 loop spans 18 amino acids. V shed 4 bases and J shed 6 bases, with 25 bases lying between them. Here the CDR3 DNA reads TGTGCCAGCAGCCCCCAGTTTAGCGGATCCAGAGGGGCCGGGGAGCTGTTTTTT. Its protein is CASSPQFSGSRGAGELFF.

The chain couples TRBV7-8 to TRBJ2-7; TRBD1 aligns across 8 bases. The CDR3 totals 13 residues. Germline CDR1 SGHVS, CDR2 FQNEAQ. V was pared by 5 bases and J by 6 bases, with 6 bases of the junction left unmatched. The chain's CDR3 is CASSLDRVGEQYF. The CDR3 coding sequence is TGTGCCAGCAGCCTGGACAGGGTGGGCGAGCAGTACTTC.

The J gene is TRBJ2-2, the V gene TRBV7-8; 8 nucleotides match TRBD2. J lost 4 bases, V lost 4 bases, and 5 bases had no gene match. Germline V gives CDR1 SGHVS, CDR2 FQNEAQ. The CDR3 runs 15 residues. The CDR3 here is CASSSLSGVTGELFF. CDR3 bases: TGTGCCAGCAGCTCCCTTAGCGGGGTCACCGGGGAGCTGTTTTTT.

The CDR3 DNA follows: TGTGCCAGCAGCCAACTGGGCGGGGCCTCCTACGAGCAGTACTTC. As protein: CASSQLGGASYEQYF. The chain links TRBV7-2 to TRBJ2-7, with a weak D call TRBD2 (6 bases). The CDR3 has 15 residues. The V end was cut by 5 bases, the J end by 0 bases, with 14 bases between. In germline, CDR1 is SGHTA, CDR2 FQGNSA.

The rearrangement uses TRBV5-1 and TRBJ1-1; no clear D. This CDR3 region has 15 residues. Trimming took off 4 bases at V and 5 bases at J, with 18 bases between the two ends. Per the germline V gene, CDR1 is SGHRS and CDR2 is YFSETQ. The CDR3 DNA reads TGCGCCAGCAGCCCCGAACCAGAGGAACTAACTGAAGCTTTCTTT. It codes for CASSPEPEELTEAFF.

The rearrangement uses TRBV6-5 and TRBJ1-2; TRBD1 agrees at 7 bases. Trimming cost V 10 bases and J 8 bases; bases outside gene matches: 10. The CDR3 extends over 12 amino acids. Germline assignment: CDR1 MNHEY and CDR2 SVGAGI. The DNA of the CDR3 is TGTGCCACGCGGGACAGCGCGGAGGGCTACACCTTC. It specifies CATRDSAEGYTF.

This clone showed up many times. The chain is built from TRBV6-5 and TRBJ2-5; possible D gene TRBD2, 6 bases. The CDR3 covers 13 residues. V shed 5 bases and J shed 7 bases, with 14 bases lying between them. Germline CDR1 MNHEY, CDR2 SVGAGI. CDR3 sequence reads: CASSDRDSRTQYF. CDR3 nucleotides: TGTGCCAGCAGTGATCGGGACTCTCGGACCCAGTACTTC.

The gene calls are TRBV30 and TRBJ1-4, with TRBD1 identical over 7 bases. V dropped 3 bases and J dropped 8; count of bases not matched to a gene: 9. This CDR3 spans 14 amino acids. Per germline, CDR1 GTSNPN and CDR2 SVGIG (reference sequence). The CDR3 bases are TGTGCCTGGAGAAGGGGGACAGCGGTGGAAAAACTGTTTTTT. Amino acid sequence: CAWRRGTAVEKLFF.

This clone appeared a single time. The chain combines TRBV7-3 with TRBJ2-7; 7 bases map to TRBD1. Germline assignment: CDR1 SGHTA and CDR2 FQGTGA. V lost 1 base and J lost 2; bases outside the gene matches: 11. The CDR3 totals 17 residues. As DNA, the CDR3 is TGTGCCAGCAGCTTAATCAGAGGGGGCGCGAGCCCCTACGAGCAGTACTTC. The encoded protein is CASSLIRGGASPYEQYF.

The V call is TRBV12-5, the J call TRBJ2-7, with a tentative D call TRBD1 (5 bases). The germline CDR1 and CDR2 sequences are LGHNT and FRNRAP. The CDR3 spans 13 residues. The V and J ends lost 9 bases and 13 bases respectively, with 25 bases between them. As DNA, the CDR3 is TGTGCTAGGCTAACCAGGGTTCCCCTCGTTAGTTACTTC. It codes for CARLTRVPLVSYF.

V usage is TRBV13 and J usage is TRBJ2-7; TRBD2 matches at 7 bases. The CDR3 loop spans 16 amino acids. CDR1 is PRHDT and CDR2 is FYEKMQ in the germline V gene (reference sequence). J was trimmed by 1 base and V by 3 bases; bases with no gene match: 9. This CDR3 reads CASSLAGGRKSYEQYF. The CDR3 nucleotides are TGTGCCAGCAGCTTGGCCGGGGGGAGAAAATCCTACGAGCAGTACTTC.